This T cell receptor (beta chain) is from a study of human T cells and chemical hapten exposure (dated by TCRdb to the early 2020s). Describing the broader study: For sensitization, 2% DPC in acetone was applied to a roughly 2 cm by roughly 2 cm area of upper inner arm skin. Throughout the study period of roughly 24 weeks, patients also received therapeutic DPC doses to the scalp every week. Patch tests used Finn chambers with 0.01% DPC on the upper back, scored after 6 days by International Contact Dermatitis Research Group standards. Alopecia areata with under or over 50% scalp involvement, alopecia totalis and alopecia universalis were represented in the patient cohort, which was mostly female. Libraries were pooled for sequencing, and per-sample TCR yields varied mainly because of small differences in library volumes within the pool. This study followed changes in the peripheral blood TCR repertoire in vivo during primary and secondary sensitization of alopecia patients to the hapten diphenylcyclopropenone (DPC). Blood samples were taken from patients before sensitization (week 0) and then at 2, 6 and about 24 weeks after DPC sensitization. Blood for TCR sequencing was provided by twenty-nine alopecia patients at one to four time points (pre-sensitization, 2, 6 and 24 weeks).

The library was generated by RACE. TCRdb lists the instrument as NextSeq 500. During library preparation, unique molecular identifiers were attached to individual cDNA molecules so that TCRs could be counted in a quantitative, reproducible way. For every blood RNA sample, sequencing covered both the TCR alpha and TCR beta chains. Per the authors' processing: A median of approximately 100,000 TCRs per sample was observed, with a range of roughly 23,224 to 700,000. V, J and CDR3 annotation of the TCR reads was performed with the Decombinator software suite. For the PS versus PT1 abundance plots, all samples were subsampled to the same number of TCRs (28,000). Expanded TCRs were defined as absent before sensitization and observed at least eight times at the 2-week time point. The public reads were reprocessed in TCRdb via fastp at Q25 and MiXCR, keeping in-frame beta chains. Duplicate CDR3 protein sequences are folded into a single record with the most common DNA and genes. The V and J calls here are based on TCRdb, not the publication. The table for this sample lists about 340,000 distinct CDR3 sequences; approximately 6.3% of them were counted only once. Jointly, the top ten make up roughly 8% of the sample.

The paper as a whole reports these results and caveats: After repeated subsampling, the strength of the expansion versus patch-test correlation and the threshold at which it became significant changed. No change with DPC sensitization was found in the number of TCRs above 1 in 1000 frequency, and no evidence of global repertoire structure alterations was found. Because all patients had alopecia, a presumed autoimmune disease, the immune response of the patients might differ from that of healthy individuals. Compared with pre-sensitization or healthy control sets, expanded TCRs formed significantly more large CDR3 similarity clusters, which is consistent with antigen-driven responses. The number of PT1 expanded TCRs positively correlated with patch test score, significant at thresholds 8, 16 and 32 but not 4.

Cut back by 6 bases and 7 bases, the V and J ends lie 19 bases apart. CDR1 and CDR2, per the germline V gene, are MNHEY and SVGAGI. The CDR3 runs 14 residues from the cysteine to the phenylalanine. Of the read, only the CDR3 DNA is kept; its 42 bases are in frame from base 1. The time point label for this specimen denotes: patch test 1, 2 weeks after DPC sensitization. Explained via the paper, the treatment or condition label denotes: therapeutic diphenylcyclopropenone sensitization with weekly scalp DPC. At every patch-test visit, the blood draw took place before the patch test was put on. Eligible patients were aged 18 to 70, diagnosed with alopecia, deemed suitable for DPC therapy, and excluded if pregnant. Total RNA was extracted from unfractionated whole blood collected in Tempus Blood RNA tubes. This clonotype was seen more than once but under ten times. Its specific antigen is unknown. The input lacks base qualities; no much larger clone sits a single base away.

The sequence joins TRBV6-5 to TRBJ2-7; the D gene is possibly TRBD2, with 6 bases matching. This clonotype was obtained from a woman aged 18-29 years with alopecia areata. Some clones in this sample may be carry-over from other donors' samples. Sequenced here: whole blood, sampled in connection with sensitization to the hapten diphenylcyclopropenone (DPC). The CDR3 loop reads CASSVAVWGKEQYF. The nucleotides read TGTGCCAGCAGCGTAGCGGTTTGGGGGAAAGAGCAGTACTTC.